The clone carrying this TCR beta chain was observed once. The data originate from a study of OX40 agonist ivuxolimab in advanced cancers. TCRdb keeps only in-frame clones here, not all; method: immunoSEQ multiplex PCR. The sample holds tens of thousands of clones, around four fifths seen once. The CDR3 runs to 15 residues. Trimming took 4 bases from V and 10 from J, leaving 22 bases between them. From germline, CDR1 is MNHEY and CDR2 SMNVEV (reference sequence). The chain has TRBV27 and TRBJ1-1; D call uncertain. Sequencing used CD4+ or CD8+ T cells sorted from blood, obtained in a trial of the OX40 agonist ivuxolimab. This TCR was recovered from an adult with an advanced solid tumor such as melanoma, head and neck, liver or kidney cancer. This CDR3 reads CASSWLAAAPKGAFF. In nucleotides, the CDR3 is TGTGCCAGCAGTTGGTTGGCCGCTGCTCCCAAAGGAGCTTTCTTT.